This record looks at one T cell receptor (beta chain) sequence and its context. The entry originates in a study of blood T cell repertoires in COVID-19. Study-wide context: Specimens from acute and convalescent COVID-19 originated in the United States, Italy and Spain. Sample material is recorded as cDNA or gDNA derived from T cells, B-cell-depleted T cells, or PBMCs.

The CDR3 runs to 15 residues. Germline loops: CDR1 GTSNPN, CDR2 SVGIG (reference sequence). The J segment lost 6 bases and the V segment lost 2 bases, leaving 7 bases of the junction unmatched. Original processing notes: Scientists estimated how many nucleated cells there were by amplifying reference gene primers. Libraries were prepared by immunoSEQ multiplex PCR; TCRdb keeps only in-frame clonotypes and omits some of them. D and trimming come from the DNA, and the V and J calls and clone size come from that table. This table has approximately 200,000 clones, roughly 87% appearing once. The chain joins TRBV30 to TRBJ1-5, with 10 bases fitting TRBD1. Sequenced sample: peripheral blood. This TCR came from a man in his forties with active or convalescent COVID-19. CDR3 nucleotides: TGTGCCTGGAGTCGGGGGACAGGGGAGGGTCAGCCCCAGCATTTT. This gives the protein CAWSRGTGEGQPQHF. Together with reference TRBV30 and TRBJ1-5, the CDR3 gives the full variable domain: SQTIHQWPATLVQPVGSPLSLECTVEGTSNPNLYWYRQAAGRGLQLLFYSVGIGQISSEVPQNLSASRPQDRQFILSSKKLLLSDSGFYLCAWSRGTGEGQPQHFGDGTRLSIL.